This T cell receptor (beta chain) was obtained from a study of vaccination effects on CD4 cells after COVID-19. At the level of the study: A median of 72 days separated the second dose and sampling. Study outcomes and limitations: Convalescent patients in the study were few, and early post-infection timepoints were absent.

Turning to this clone: As yet, its antigen is unknown.

Per germline, CDR1 MNHEY and CDR2 SMNVEV (reference sequence). V shed 4 bases, J shed 5 bases, and the junction held 4 bases outside the gene matches. This CDR3 has 14 amino acids. Assay used: immunoSEQ multiplex PCR; TCRdb lists only in-frame clones, some missing. The data show roughly 20,000 clones, with 65% to 80% seen just once and roughly 10% held by the top ten. Before any sequencing was done, the ViraFEST assay used viral peptide pools to expand antigen-specific CD4+ T cells. Following culture for approximately ten days, CD4+ T cells were isolated. All study participants received two doses of BNT162b2 or mRNA-1273 vaccine. Vaccinated participants had no history of SARS-CoV-2 infection and tested negative for nucleocapsid antibodies.

V gene TRBV27 combines with J gene TRBJ2-5, with TRBD1 matching 10 bases. Sample: CD4+ T cells from PBMCs cultured with HCoV-NL63 spike peptides, taken after COVID-19 vaccination. The clonotype originates from a human donor who received a COVID-19 vaccine. The CDR3 DNA reads TGTGCCAGCAGTTCGGACAGGGGGTGGGAGACCCAGTACTTC. Protein sequence: CASSSDRGWETQYF.